Listed below are T cell receptor beta chains from one sample, sequenced in a study of T cell clones after liver transplantation. The data were produced by immunoSEQ multiplex PCR, yet TCRdb's version contains in-frame clones alone and is incomplete. The profile shows approximately 55,000 clones, over 55% of them singletons. This material consisted of CD4+ T cells from blood, taken 52 to 60 months after liver transplant. The receptors were gathered from a human patient who received a liver transplant. Some T cells may trace back to the graft donor. Each CDR3 is given with its conserved first and last residue.

v_call	j_call	cdr3_aa
TRBV30	TRBJ1-1	CACTTGQGFEAFF
TRBV7-2	TRBJ2-7	CASSLGGGYSSYEQYF
TRBV19	TRBJ1-5	CASRRKQGNNQPQHF
TRBV28	TRBJ2-2	CASTRGPNTGELFF
TRBV9	TRBJ2-5	CASSATVGLAGAETQYF
TRBV5-6	TRBJ2-1	CASSLAALGVTYNEQFF
TRBV6-5	TRBJ1-4	CASRAHPFNEKLFF
TRBV13	TRBJ2-1	CASSLTLGPHNEQFF
TRBV30	TRBJ1-2	CAGHRGFDYGYTF
TRBV5-1	TRBJ1-6	CASSLDSPVDSPLHF
TRBV11-2	TRBJ2-2	CASSPEHTGELFF
TRBV28	TRBJ1-5	CASSLSQGWGQPQHF
TRBV2	TRBJ1-3	CASSELGTTGNTIYF
TRBV15	TRBJ2-7	CATSRAGSSSYEQYF
TRBV5-4	TRBJ2-2	CASSLSTRGELFF
TRBV28	TRBJ1-1	CASSLHTGSHENTEAFF
TRBV27	TRBJ1-2	CATFNSGTVHGYTF
TRBV28	TRBJ1-2	CASSISETGGLYYGYTF
TRBV10-1	TRBJ1-5	CASSETSNQPQHF
TRBV4-1	TRBJ2-2	CASSQGRGLNTGELFF
TRBV18	TRBJ1-5	CASSPRETGEPQHF
TRBV7-9	TRBJ2-7	CAGGPREYEQYF
TRBV11-3	TRBJ2-2	CASSLDQSSGGELFF
TRBV5-1	TRBJ1-4	CASSLVGDIYNEKLFF
TRBV5-6	TRBJ2-2	CASSLAHVGELFF
TRBV4-1	TRBJ1-2	CASSRATGAENYGYTF
TRBV18	TRBJ2-1	CASSPVSYNEQFF
TRBV28	TRBJ1-2	CASSLQPTYGYTF
TRBV28	TRBJ2-4	CASSLGGNIQYF
TRBV28	TRBJ2-1	CASSLLNREYEQFF
TRBV2	TRBJ2-7	CASSQNEKQYF
TRBV28	TRBJ2-1	CASSAGFIASYNEQFF
TRBV7-2	TRBJ2-1	CASSYLAGGNNEQFF
TRBV5-8	TRBJ2-1	CASSPRDHYNEQFF
TRBV10-3	TRBJ2-7	CAISGGTGSSYEQYF
TRBV5-1	TRBJ1-5	CASSLGEDQPQHF
TRBV5-5	TRBJ2-7	CASSLAQDRDYEQYF
TRBV5-5	TRBJ2-5	CASSPGGTGRETQYF
TRBV15	TRBJ2-3	CATSRIPGGPDTQYF
TRBV5-1	TRBJ2-1	CASSFGHYEQFF
TRBV6-5	TRBJ1-5	CASRKQGADNQPQHF